The table lists the clone carrying this TCR beta chain with a count of one. Antigen specificity is unknown. Germline CDR1 LGHNA, CDR2 YNFKEQ. This CDR3 is 16 amino acids long. Deletions cut 2 bases from V and 0 bases from J, with 13 bases between. Libraries were prepared by immunoSEQ multiplex PCR; TCRdb keeps only in-frame clonotypes and omits some of them. The repertoire holds under 200,000 clones, approximately 90% seen once, with about 1.6% in the top ten. The data belong to a study of T cell responses to AZD1222 COVID-19 vaccine. Study-wide results and caveats: Every sample of the repertoires postdated the peak T cell response. The number of AZD1222 recipients seropositive at baseline was only 5 to 7. Mostly white British, mostly female donors; authors suggested clonal diversity may be underestimated. Across the whole spike, CD4 TCRs peaked at regions 160-218 and 743-854.

Material: peripheral blood, obtained on day 0 of AZD1222 vaccination. V is TRBV4-2 and J is TRBJ2-5; D is uncertain. The source is an adult in good health. CDR3 DNA: TGTGCCAGCAGCCAATTTTCCCAGACCAACCAAGAGACCCAGTACTTC. It specifies CASSQFSQTNQETQYF.